These 9 T cell receptor beta chains originate from one sample sequenced in a study of cytomegalovirus exposure and HLA in healthy donors. 60 Vbeta and 13 Jbeta primers were used in PCR. Data came from immunoSEQ multiplex PCR; TCRdb stores just in-frame clones and leaves some out. The table has some 200,000 clones, over 9.5% seen once. What was sequenced was PBMCs. These receptors all stem from a man aged 50 to 59 in good health and CMV-seropositive.

A few counts support this clone. The chain's CDR3 is CASSATVSGANVLTF. CDR3 nucleotides: TGTGCCAGCAGCGCGACAGTCTCTGGGGCCAACGTCCTGACTTTC. This chain joins TRBV9 and TRBJ2-6, with D possibly TRBD1 on 5 matching bases. Between the trimmed V and J ends, which lost 3 bases and 0 bases, there was a span of 7 bases. Germline V gives CDR1 SGDLS, CDR2 YYNGEE. CDR3 length equals 15 residues. Full variable domain (rest looked up from reference TRBV9 and TRBJ2-6): DSGVTQTPKHLITATGQRVTLRCSPRSGDLSVYWYQQSLDQGLQFLIQYYNGEERAKGNILERFSAQQFPDLHSELNLSSLELGDSALYFCASSATVSGANVLTFGAGSRLTVL.

This clone was detected only a few times. The chain uses TRBV5-1 and TRBJ1-5; possibly TRBD1 for D (6 bases). Germline CDR1 and CDR2: SGHRS and YFSETQ. Trimming left V 1 base short and J 1 base short, with 9 bases between. CDR3 size: 15 residues. CDR3 sequence reads: CASSLRQGSNQPQHF. The CDR3 nucleotides read TGCGCCAGCAGCTTGAGGCAGGGGAGCAATCAGCCCCAGCATTTT.

This chain uses TRBV30 with TRBJ2-3; D remains unclear. The germline V gene encodes CDR1 GTSNPN and CDR2 SVGIG (reference sequence). V was pared by 2 bases and J by 9 bases, with 12 bases between. The CDR3 consists of 12 residues. CDR3 in amino acids: CAWSLDPVTQYF. The DNA for the CDR3 is TGTGCCTGGAGTCTAGACCCTGTCACGCAGTATTTT. Supplemented by reference TRBV30 and TRBJ2-3, the full variable domain reads SQTIHQWPATLVQPVGSPLSLECTVEGTSNPNLYWYRQAAGRGLQLLFYSVGIGQISSEVPQNLSASRPQDRQFILSSKKLLLSDSGFYLCAWSLDPVTQYFGPGTRLTVL.

Relative to its sample, this clone is medium-sized. CDR3 DNA sequence: TGCGCCAGCAGCCAAGATGCAGGGGGCGTCTACGAGCAGTACGTC. Its protein product is CASSQDAGGVYEQYV. This chain links TRBV4-1 with TRBJ2-7, with 8 bases aligning to TRBD1. This CDR3 contains 15 residues. From germline, CDR1 is MGHRA and CDR2 YSYEKL. The V and J ends lost 0 bases and 3 bases, in that order; junction bases with no gene match: 4.

V gene TRBV19 combines with J gene TRBJ1-6, with D unresolved. V lost 7 bases and J 6 bases, leaving 7 bases between the germline ends. The CDR3 sequence is 12 residues long. Germline values: CDR1 LNHDA, CDR2 SQIVND (reference sequence). CDR3 DNA: TGTGCCAGTAAGGGAGCTAATTCACCCCTCCACTTT. This gives the protein CASKGANSPLHF.

This clone occurred a few times. The rearrangement joins TRBV4-3 to TRBJ1-2; possibly TRBD1 for D (6 bases). The CDR3 is made up of 16 amino acids. Trimming pared 0 bases from V and 5 bases from J, leaving 16 bases between. Germline assignment: CDR1 LGHNA and CDR2 YSLEER. In DNA form, the CDR3 reads TGCGCCAGCAGCCAAGATGGGGGTGGGACATCATATGGCTACACCTTC. Translating it yields CASSQDGGGTSYGYTF.

The gene calls are TRBV28 and TRBJ2-5; a possible D gene is TRBD1 (6 bases). Germline lookup yields CDR1 MDHEN and CDR2 SYDVKM. V lost 3 bases to trimming and J lost 5 bases, with 16 bases between them. The CDR3 is made up of 15 amino acids. CDR3: CASSFVGQREETQYF. CDR3 nucleotide sequence: TGTGCCAGCAGTTTTGTTGGACAGAGGGAGGAGACCCAGTACTTC.

The chain has TRBV4-3 and TRBJ1-5, with TRBD1 as a possible D gene (6 bases). The length of the CDR3 is 15 residues. The germline gives CDR1 LGHNA, CDR2 YSLEER. Trimming stripped 2 bases from V and 7 bases from J, with 15 bases between. CDR3 sequence: CASSQTAGAGQPQHF. The CDR3 DNA reads TGCGCCAGCAGCCAAACAGCAGGGGCCGGACAGCCCCAGCATTTT.

The genes are TRBV5-6 and TRBJ2-4, with a weak D call TRBD2 (6 bases). V lost 4 bases and J 3 bases, leaving 11 bases between the germline ends. The germline V gene encodes CDR1 SGHDT and CDR2 YYEEEE. The CDR3 is made up of 14 amino acids. In DNA, the CDR3 is TGTGCCAGCAGCCGGCGGGGAGGCAAAAACATTCAGTACTTC. It translates to CASSRRGGKNIQYF.